The T cell receptor beta chain under discussion was sequenced for a study of blood T cell repertoires in COVID-19. Across the study: In each case, the material was cDNA or gDNA derived from T cells, B-cell-depleted T cells, or PBMCs.

Individuals aged about 18 to 100 years were recruited from 24 US areas. Each participant's cohort was designated according to participant-reported clinical history. Method: immunoSEQ multiplex PCR; TCRdb's copy keeps in-frame clones and lacks some. The data contain about 200,000 clones, about 87% of them seen just once; the ten biggest clones take up approximately 1.1%. The CDR3 runs to 15 residues. Germline CDR1 reads SEHNR; CDR2 reads FQNEAQ (reference sequence). Trimming cost V 1 base and J 5 bases, with 9 bases left between them. This clonotype was sampled from a man aged 30 to 45 who had recovered from COVID-19. Sequenced: PBMCs or T cells enriched from blood (not recorded which). The chain joins TRBV7-9 to TRBJ1-6, with D unresolved. Here the CDR3 DNA reads TGTGCCAGCAGCTTAGAGTCAGAAAATAATTCACCCCTCCACTTT. Residues: CASSLESENNSPLHF.